A selection of T cell receptor beta chains follows, all from one sample in a study of cytomegalovirus exposure and HLA in healthy donors. Assay: immunoSEQ multiplex PCR; the TCRdb copy retains only in-frame clones and omits some. The table records around 150,000 clones, over 80% of them present only once. Sample: PBMCs. The receptor set was obtained from a woman between 18 and 29 years old in good health and CMV-seronegative. CDR3s include the opening cysteine and the closing phenylalanine or tryptophan. The D gene is left open where the match is weak. Not every row has a clone size; where given, it reads once, few, many or a size class.

J: TRBJ2-7
V: TRBV5-1
D: NA
size: NA
CDR3: CASSLGRQGSGLKEYF
DNA: TGCGCCAGCAGCTTGGGGAGACAGGGGTCGGGACTAAAGGAGTACTTC

J: TRBJ1-6
V: TRBV7-2
D: NA
size: NA
CDR3: CASSLGGHGNSPLHF
DNA: TGTGCCAGCAGCTTAGGGGGACATGGTAATTCACCCCTCCACTTT

J: TRBJ1-5
V: TRBV5-1
D: NA
size: once
CDR3: CASSAPAPERRDYSNQPQHF
DNA: TGCGCCAGCAGCGCTCCCGCACCAGAAAGACGGGATTATAGCAATCAGCCCCAGCATTTT

J: TRBJ2-1
V: TRBV6-4
D: TRBD2
size: few
CDR3: CASSDGSSGNNEQFF
DNA: TGTGCCAGCAGTGACGGCTCTAGCGGAAACAATGAGCAGTTCTTC

J: TRBJ1-2
V: TRBV2
D: NA
size: NA
CDR3: CASSEEVGRGGYTF
DNA: TGTGCCAGCAGTGAAGAGGTGGGGAGGGGTGGCTACACCTTC

J: TRBJ2-7
V: TRBV6-1
D: TRBD1
size: NA
CDR3: CASRGTGLYEQYF
DNA: TGTGCCAGCCGGGGGACAGGGCTCTACGAGCAGTACTTC

J: TRBJ1-3
V: TRBV7-9
D: NA
size: few
CDR3: CASSPGVLAGNTIYF
DNA: TGTGCCAGCAGCCCAGGGGTCTTGGCTGGAAACACCATATATTTT

J: TRBJ2-5
V: TRBV2
D: NA
size: NA
CDR3: CASDGPHRAGETQYF
DNA: TGTGCCAGCGACGGACCCCACAGGGCAGGCGAGACCCAGTACTTC

J: TRBJ1-4
V: TRBV6-1
D: NA
size: NA
CDR3: CASSSTGVNEKLFF
DNA: TGTGCCAGCAGTTCGACAGGAGTTAATGAAAAACTGTTTTTT

J: TRBJ2-1
V: TRBV21-1
D: NA
size: NA
CDR3: CASGQTGGGNEQFF
DNA: TGTGCCAGCGGCCAGACAGGGGGGGGGAATGAGCAGTTCTTC

J: TRBJ2-7
V: TRBV6-1
D: TRBD1
size: NA
CDR3: CASSEEGAGARTEQYF
DNA: TGTGCCAGCAGTGAAGAGGGGGCGGGTGCTCGGACCGAGCAGTACTTC

J: TRBJ2-7
V: TRBV6-5
D: NA
size: NA
CDR3: CASSYLGGVRSYEQYF
DNA: TGTGCCAGCAGTTACTTAGGAGGGGTTCGGTCCTACGAGCAGTACTTC

J: TRBJ1-4
V: TRBV29-1
D: NA
size: NA
CDR3: CSVRGLEEKLFF
DNA: TGCAGCGTGCGGGGATTAGAGGAAAAACTGTTTTTT

J: TRBJ2-7
V: TRBV6-5
D: TRBD1
size: NA
CDR3: CASSRDRVSYEQYF
DNA: TGTGCCAGCAGCCGGGACAGAGTCTCCTACGAGCAGTACTTC

J: TRBJ2-7
V: TRBV28
D: TRBD1
size: NA
CDR3: CASRTGEGYEQYF
DNA: TGTGCCAGCAGAACAGGGGAAGGCTACGAGCAGTACTTC

J: TRBJ2-3
V: TRBV27
D: NA
size: NA
CDR3: CASSFPGDTQYF
DNA: TGTGCCAGCAGTTTTCCGGGGGATACGCAGTATTTT

J: TRBJ2-3
V: TRBV10-1
D: TRBD2
size: few
CDR3: CASSVGLAGFTDTQYF
DNA: TGCGCCAGCAGTGTCGGACTAGCGGGATTCACAGATACGCAGTATTTT

J: TRBJ2-7
V: TRBV11-2
D: NA
size: NA
CDR3: CASSLSLSYEQYF
DNA: TGTGCCAGCAGCTTATCTCTCTCCTACGAGCAGTACTTC

J: TRBJ1-5
V: TRBV4-1
D: NA
size: few
CDR3: CASSQGGSTNQPQHF
DNA: TGCGCCAGCAGCCAAGGCGGCAGTACGAATCAGCCCCAGCATTTT

J: TRBJ2-3
V: TRBV6-5
D: NA
size: NA
CDR3: CASSYGLAPRTDTQYF
DNA: TGTGCCAGCAGTTACGGGCTAGCGCCACGCACAGATACGCAGTATTTT

J: TRBJ2-5
V: TRBV5-1
D: TRBD2
size: NA
CDR3: CASSGLAGGMETQYF
DNA: TGCGCCAGCAGCGGACTAGCGGGGGGGATGGAGACCCAGTACTTC

J: TRBJ1-1
V: TRBV7-8
D: TRBD1
size: NA
CDR3: CASSYRGRGNTEAFF
DNA: TGTGCCAGCAGCTACAGGGGGCGCGGGAACACTGAAGCTTTCTTT

J: TRBJ1-1
V: TRBV5-1
D: NA
size: NA
CDR3: CASSFGDGGTEAFF
DNA: TGCGCCAGCAGCTTCGGGGATGGTGGCACTGAAGCTTTCTTT

J: TRBJ1-5
V: TRBV6-1
D: NA
size: NA
CDR3: CASSGGSSNQPQHF
DNA: TGTGCCAGCAGCGGCGGAAGTAGCAATCAGCCCCAGCATTTT

J: TRBJ1-3
V: TRBV28
D: TRBD1
size: NA
CDR3: CASTSPGTVSGNTIYF
DNA: TGTGCCAGCACCAGCCCTGGGACAGTCTCTGGAAACACCATATATTTT

J: TRBJ1-5
V: TRBV28
D: TRBD1
size: NA
CDR3: CASSSGGSNQPQHF
DNA: TGTGCCAGCAGTTCAGGGGGCTCCAATCAGCCCCAGCATTTT

J: TRBJ2-1
V: TRBV13
D: TRBD1
size: NA
CDR3: CASSAGTAFHNEQFF
DNA: TGTGCCAGCAGTGCCGGGACAGCGTTTCACAATGAGCAGTTCTTC

J: TRBJ1-2
V: TRBV27
D: TRBD1
size: NA
CDR3: CASSVGQGALRYTF
DNA: TGTGCCAGCAGTGTTGGACAGGGGGCCCTACGTTACACCTTC

J: TRBJ1-4
V: TRBV6-5
D: NA
size: NA
CDR3: CASSYGASGEKLFF
DNA: TGTGCCAGCAGTTACGGGGCGTCCGGGGAAAAACTGTTTTTT

J: TRBJ2-7
V: TRBV6-6
D: TRBD1
size: NA
CDR3: CASSYARTGDEQYF
DNA: TGTGCCAGCAGTTACGCCCGGACAGGGGACGAGCAGTACTTC

J: TRBJ1-5
V: TRBV19
D: TRBD1
size: NA
CDR3: CASSIVDLTGGGRELVPNQPQHF
DNA: TGTGCCAGTAGTATAGTAGACCTGACAGGGGGCGGCCGCGAATTGGTGCCCAACCAGCCCCAGCATTTT

J: TRBJ2-4
V: TRBV2
D: NA
size: NA
CDR3: CASSPRSAVGQNIQYF
DNA: TGTGCCAGCAGCCCCCGATCGGCAGTGGGGCAAAACATTCAGTACTTC

J: TRBJ2-7
V: TRBV9
D: NA
size: NA
CDR3: CASSPQGWYEQYF
DNA: TGTGCCAGCAGCCCTCAGGGGTGGTACGAGCAGTACTTC

J: TRBJ1-5
V: TRBV12-5
D: TRBD1
size: NA
CDR3: CASGSNNRGQPQHF
DNA: TGTGCTAGTGGTTCGAACAACAGGGGTCAGCCCCAGCATTTT

J: TRBJ1-5
V: TRBV6-5
D: NA
size: NA
CDR3: CASSYSTEGPPQHF
DNA: TGTGCCAGCAGTTACTCGACAGAAGGACCACCCCAGCATTTT

J: TRBJ1-2
V: TRBV6-5
D: TRBD1
size: once
CDR3: CASSRTTGGNYGYTF
DNA: TGTGCCAGCAGTCGAACGACAGGGGGGAACTATGGCTACACCTTC

J: TRBJ2-5
V: TRBV11-2
D: TRBD2
size: NA
CDR3: CASSLGTSGGARETQYF
DNA: TGTGCCAGCAGCTTAGGCACTAGCGGGGGGGCTCGAGAGACCCAGTACTTC

J: TRBJ1-3
V: TRBV6-6
D: TRBD1
size: NA
CDR3: CASSSRQGYSGNTIYF
DNA: TGTGCCAGCAGTTCACGACAGGGGTACTCTGGAAACACCATATATTTT

J: TRBJ2-7
V: TRBV5-1
D: TRBD1
size: NA
CDR3: CASSLTGTDTYEQYF
DNA: TGCGCCAGCAGCTTGACCGGGACAGACACCTACGAGCAGTACTTC

J: TRBJ2-1
V: TRBV4-2
D: NA
size: NA
CDR3: CASSQESGRYNEQFF
DNA: TGTGCCAGCAGCCAAGAGAGTGGGAGATACAATGAGCAGTTCTTC

J: TRBJ2-3
V: TRBV6-1
D: TRBD2
size: NA
CDR3: CAEAGDTDTQYF
DNA: TGTGCCGAGGCGGGGGATACAGATACGCAGTATTTT

J: TRBJ2-7
V: TRBV7-9
D: TRBD2
size: NA
CDR3: CASSTRGYEQYF
DNA: TGTGCCAGCAGCACGCGGGGGTACGAGCAGTACTTC

J: TRBJ2-5
V: TRBV5-4
D: TRBD2
size: few
CDR3: CASSPLAGGQIITQYF
DNA: TGTGCCAGCAGCCCACTAGCGGGGGGCCAGATTATAACCCAGTACTTC

J: TRBJ2-7
V: TRBV19
D: NA
size: NA
CDR3: CASSMQGSHEQYF
DNA: TGTGCCAGTAGTATGCAGGGGTCCCACGAGCAGTACTTC

J: TRBJ2-1
V: TRBV5-1
D: NA
size: few
CDR3: CASSLRIRGTYNEQFF
DNA: TGCGCCAGCAGCTTAAGGATACGGGGGACCTACAATGAGCAGTTCTTC

J: TRBJ1-1
V: TRBV10-2
D: NA
size: NA
CDR3: CASSEGGGTEAFF
DNA: TGCGCCAGCAGTGAGGGTGGGGGGACTGAAGCTTTCTTT

J: TRBJ1-2
V: TRBV5-4
D: TRBD1
size: NA
CDR3: CASSLQGARGYGYTF
DNA: TGTGCCAGCAGCTTACAGGGGGCGCGAGGCTATGGCTACACCTTC

J: TRBJ1-1
V: TRBV19
D: NA
size: NA
CDR3: CASKEEYMNTEAFF
DNA: TGTGCCAGTAAGGAGGAGTACATGAACACTGAAGCTTTCTTT

J: TRBJ1-2
V: TRBV6-1
D: NA
size: NA
CDR3: CASRGREPDYGYTF
DNA: TGTGCCAGCAGGGGGCGAGAGCCGGACTATGGCTACACCTTC

J: TRBJ2-1
V: TRBV11-3
D: TRBD2
size: NA
CDR3: CASSISGAPPNEQFF
DNA: TGTGCCAGCAGCATTAGCGGGGCGCCCCCCAATGAGCAGTTCTTC

J: TRBJ2-1
V: TRBV5-1
D: TRBD2
size: NA
CDR3: CASSLVWVGGALGSYNEQFF
DNA: TGCGCCAGCAGCTTGGTCTGGGTCGGGGGGGCCCTGGGTTCCTACAATGAGCAGTTCTTC

J: TRBJ2-2
V: TRBV10-3
D: TRBD1
size: NA
CDR3: CATAPGTGGAGGELFF
DNA: TGTGCCACTGCCCCCGGGACAGGGGGCGCGGGCGGGGAGCTGTTTTTT

J: TRBJ2-5
V: TRBV5-1
D: NA
size: NA
CDR3: CASSFSSKETQYF
DNA: TGCGCCAGCAGCTTTAGTAGCAAAGAGACCCAGTACTTC

J: TRBJ2-5
V: TRBV7-6
D: NA
size: once
CDR3: CASSPERRTQYF
DNA: TGTGCCAGCAGCCCCGAGCGAAGGACCCAGTACTTC

J: TRBJ2-3
V: TRBV12-5
D: TRBD1
size: few
CDR3: CASASAPGQGAGYTQYF
DNA: TGTGCTAGTGCCTCCGCTCCAGGACAGGGGGCTGGGTATACGCAGTATTTT

J: TRBJ2-7
V: TRBV11-3
D: TRBD2
size: NA
CDR3: CASSLVFPGREGSYF
DNA: TGTGCCAGCAGCTTAGTCTTCCCGGGCAGGGAGGGCAGCTACTTC

J: TRBJ1-2
V: TRBV4-1
D: TRBD1
size: NA
CDR3: CASSQIQGAYGYTF
DNA: TGCGCCAGCAGCCAGATACAGGGGGCGTATGGCTACACCTTC

J: TRBJ1-2
V: TRBV5-1
D: TRBD1
size: NA
CDR3: CASSMGQGAQANYGYTF
DNA: TGCGCCAGCAGCATGGGACAGGGGGCTCAAGCTAACTATGGCTACACCTTC

J: TRBJ2-2
V: TRBV5-1
D: TRBD2
size: once
CDR3: CASSPVGGAGELFF
DNA: TGCGCCAGCAGCCCAGTTGGGGGGGCCGGGGAGCTGTTTTTT

J: TRBJ1-2
V: TRBV10-1
D: NA
size: once
CDR3: CASSDGQGRGGYTF
DNA: TGCGCCAGCAGTGACGGACAAGGGCGCGGTGGCTACACCTTC